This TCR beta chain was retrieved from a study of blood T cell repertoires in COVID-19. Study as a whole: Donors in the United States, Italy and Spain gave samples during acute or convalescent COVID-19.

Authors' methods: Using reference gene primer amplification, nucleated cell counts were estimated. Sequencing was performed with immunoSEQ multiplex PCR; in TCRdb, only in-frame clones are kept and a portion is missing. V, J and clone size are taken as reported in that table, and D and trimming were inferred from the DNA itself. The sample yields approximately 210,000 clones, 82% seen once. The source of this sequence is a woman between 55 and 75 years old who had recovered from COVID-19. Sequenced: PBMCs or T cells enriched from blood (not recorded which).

CDR3 DNA sequence: TGTGCCAGCAGCTTTCAAGGGGTTGGCAAAAACATTCAGTACTTC. It encodes CASSFQGVGKNIQYF. The chain uses TRBV5-6 and TRBJ2-4, with D possibly TRBD1 on 5 matching bases. This CDR3 region has 15 residues. Germline CDR1 and CDR2: SGHDT and YYEEEE. The V and J ends lost 2 bases and 3 bases respectively, with 12 bases between them.